At least ten counts were recorded for the clone carrying this T cell receptor (beta chain). The antigen is unknown. It was RNA transcripts that yielded the amplified TCR beta CDR3 regions. During a first-round RT-PCR of the TCR CDR3, the HTBI primer set was used. TCRdb fed the multiplex PCR reads into MiXCR, producing one record per CDR3 protein. In the table there are around 250,000 distinct CDR3 sequences, more than 12% of which are singletons. The data belong to a study of T cells in Graves' hyperthyroidism and ophthalmopathy. At the level of the study: Peripheral blood was acquired at first diagnosis, ahead of any therapy whatsoever. Study-wide results and caveats: A model built on 13 V-J features separated ophthalmopathy from stable hyperthyroidism. Before onset, by a median of 6.5 months, the model predicted ophthalmopathy.

V lost 2 bases, J lost 4 bases, and 14 bases lay in between. Germline CDR1 SNHLY, CDR2 FYNNEI. This CDR3 is built from 15 residues. The rearrangement links TRBV2 to TRBJ1-2; D may be TRBD1 (6 bases). Sequencing used blood. The origin of this receptor is a woman between 40 and 55 years old with Graves' hyperthyroidism that later progressed to Graves' ophthalmopathy. This CDR3 is CASSERAGVGYGYTF. The CDR3 DNA sequence: TGTGCCAGCAGTGAACGGGCAGGGGTTGGCTATGGCTACACCTTC.